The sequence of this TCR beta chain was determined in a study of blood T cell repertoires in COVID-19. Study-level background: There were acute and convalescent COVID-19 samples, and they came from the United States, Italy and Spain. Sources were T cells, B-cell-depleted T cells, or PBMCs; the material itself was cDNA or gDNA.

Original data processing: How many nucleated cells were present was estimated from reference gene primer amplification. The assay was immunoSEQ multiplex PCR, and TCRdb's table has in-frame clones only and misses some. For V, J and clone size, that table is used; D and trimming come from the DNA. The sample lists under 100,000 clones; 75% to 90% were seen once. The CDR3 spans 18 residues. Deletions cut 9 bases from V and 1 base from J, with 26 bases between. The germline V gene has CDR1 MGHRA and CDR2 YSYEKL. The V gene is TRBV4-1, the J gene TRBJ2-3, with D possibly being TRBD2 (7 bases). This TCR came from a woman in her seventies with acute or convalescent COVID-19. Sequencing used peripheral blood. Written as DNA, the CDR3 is TGCGCCAGTCAAAGCCAAGATGTCGGCGGGGGCGGCACAGATACGCAGTATTTT. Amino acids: CASQSQDVGGGGTDTQYF.